Included here is one TCR beta chain sequence, with context. Per the study methods: Estimation of nucleated cell counts relied on the amplification of reference gene primers. TCRdb's table, derived via immunoSEQ multiplex PCR, lists solely in-frame clones and lacks some. The DNA gave D and trimming, while V, J and clone size come from that table. Of some 300,000 clones listed, around nine tenths are singletons. The sample comes from a study of blood T cell repertoires in COVID-19. Study information: Donors in the United States, Italy and Spain gave samples during acute or convalescent COVID-19. The cDNA or gDNA used as material had been derived from T cells, B-cell-depleted T cells, or PBMCs.

The CDR3 covers 15 residues. CDR1 is KGHDR and CDR2 is SFDVKD in the germline V gene. Trimming removed 7 bases from V and 0 bases from J; junction bases left unmatched: 5. The Seattle patients, enrolled during active infection, were followed longitudinally. The sequenced sample consisted of peripheral blood. The rearrangement joins TRBV24-1 to TRBJ2-5; 9 positions match TRBD1. The sequence was obtained from a woman between 65 and 79 years old with COVID-19, enrolled during active disease. CDR3 DNA sequence: TGTGCCACCAGCACGACAGGGGGGTACCAAGAGACCCAGTACTTC. Its protein is CATSTTGGYQETQYF.